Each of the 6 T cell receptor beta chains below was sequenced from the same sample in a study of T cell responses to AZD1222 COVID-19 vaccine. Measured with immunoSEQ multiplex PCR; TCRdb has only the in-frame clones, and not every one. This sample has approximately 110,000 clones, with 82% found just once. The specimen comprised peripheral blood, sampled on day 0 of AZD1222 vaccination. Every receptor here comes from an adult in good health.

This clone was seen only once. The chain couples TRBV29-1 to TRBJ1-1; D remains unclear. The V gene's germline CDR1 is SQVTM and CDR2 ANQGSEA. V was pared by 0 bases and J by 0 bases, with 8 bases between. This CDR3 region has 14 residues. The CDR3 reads CSVEEGTMNTEAFF. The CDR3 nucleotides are TGCAGCGTTGAAGAGGGTACCATGAACACTGAAGCTTTCTTT.

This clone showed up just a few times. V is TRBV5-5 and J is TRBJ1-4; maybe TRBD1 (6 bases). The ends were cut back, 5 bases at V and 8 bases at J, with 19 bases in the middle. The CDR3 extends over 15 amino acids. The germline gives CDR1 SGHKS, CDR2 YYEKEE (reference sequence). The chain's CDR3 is CASSNVGDTGEKLFF. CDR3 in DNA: TGTGCCAGCAGTAATGTAGGGGACACGGGCGAAAAACTGTTTTTT.

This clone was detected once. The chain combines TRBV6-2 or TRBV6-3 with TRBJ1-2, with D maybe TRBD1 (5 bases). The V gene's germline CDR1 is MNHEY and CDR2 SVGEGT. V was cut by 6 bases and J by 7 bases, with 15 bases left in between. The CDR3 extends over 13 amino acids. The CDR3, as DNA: TGTGCCAGCAGCTTCGCAGGGTCGGGTGGCTACACCTTC. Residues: CASSFAGSGGYTF.

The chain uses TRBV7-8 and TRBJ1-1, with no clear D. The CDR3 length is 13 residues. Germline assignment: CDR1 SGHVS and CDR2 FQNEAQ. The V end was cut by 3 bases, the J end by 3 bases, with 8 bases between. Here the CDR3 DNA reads TGTGCCAGCAGCTTGGCCACCTACACTGAAGCTTTCTTT. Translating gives CASSLATYTEAFF.

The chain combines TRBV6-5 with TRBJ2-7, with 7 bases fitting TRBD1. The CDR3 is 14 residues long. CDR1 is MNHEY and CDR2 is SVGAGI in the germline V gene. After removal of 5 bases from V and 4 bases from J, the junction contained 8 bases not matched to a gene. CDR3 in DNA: TGTGCCAGCAGTAAGGCGACAGGGATTTACGAGCAGTACTTC. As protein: CASSKATGIYEQYF.

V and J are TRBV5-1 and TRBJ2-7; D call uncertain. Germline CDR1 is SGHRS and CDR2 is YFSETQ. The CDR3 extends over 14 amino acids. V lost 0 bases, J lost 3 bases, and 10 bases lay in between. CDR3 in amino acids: CASSLALSDYEQYF. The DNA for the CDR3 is TGCGCCAGCAGCTTGGCGTTGTCGGACTACGAGCAGTACTTC.